At least ten counts were recorded for the clone carrying this T cell receptor beta chain. Germline CDR1 is SGHTS and CDR2 is YDEGEE. This CDR3 region has 15 residues. V was trimmed by 9 bases and J by 7 bases, leaving 22 bases between them. Some clones are missing from TCRdb's copy, which holds only in-frame ones; the method was immunoSEQ multiplex PCR. The sample includes approximately 280,000 clones, roughly 90% of them seen just once. The data derive from a study of blood T cell repertoires in COVID-19. Background on the study: T cells, B-cell-depleted T cells, or PBMCs provided the cDNA or gDNA that served as material.

Everyone who took part was roughly 18 to 89 years old, and they came from 20 to 25 US areas. Membership in each cohort depended on participant-reported clinical history. The source material was PBMCs or T cells enriched from blood (not recorded which). The V and J genes are TRBV5-8 and TRBJ1-4; no firm D call. The receptor's source is a woman in her fifties or sixties who had recovered from COVID-19. The CDR3 bases are TGTGCCACGTACGATGAGTCTACGGCGGGTGAAAAACTGTTTTTT. This translates into CATYDESTAGEKLFF.